Each of the 4 T cell receptor beta chains below was sequenced from the same sample in a study of T-cell reconstitution after alpha-beta-depleted transplantation in children. Unique molecular identifiers were incorporated when the TCRbeta library was constructed. TCRdb reanalysed the PCR reads using MiXCR and keeps one entry per CDR3 protein. This table holds roughly 220,000 distinct CDR3 sequences, 12% found once. This specimen consisted of PBMCs from the stem cell graft donor, obtained from the stem cell graft. The source is a human donor who donated a stem cell graft to a child with acute lymphoblastic leukemia.

This clonotype has just a few counts. This chain connects TRBV7-2 to TRBJ1-1, with TRBD1 identical over 8 bases. The CDR3 contains 14 residues. J gave up 6 bases and V 6 bases, and 9 bases lay outside the gene matches. Germline lookup yields CDR1 SGHTA and CDR2 FQGNSA. In nucleotides, the CDR3 is TGTGCCAGCAGTCGGGACAGGTTTAACCCTGAAGCTTTCTTT. This encodes CASSRDRFNPEAFF.

This clonotype was found many times. The chain uses TRBV7-2 and TRBJ2-3, with D unresolved. This CDR3 contains 15 residues. V was clipped by 6 bases and J by 2 bases, with 15 bases between them. Germline assignment: CDR1 SGHTA and CDR2 FQGNSA. CDR3: CASSGSLSPTDTQYF. The DNA for the CDR3 is TGTGCCAGCAGTGGAAGTCTTTCCCCCACAGATACGCAGTATTTT. The full variable domain, with the rest looked up from reference TRBV7-2 and TRBJ2-3, is GAGVSQSPSNKVTEKGKDVELRCDPISGHTALYWYRQSLGQGLEFLIYFQGNSAPDKSGLPSDRFSAERTGGSVSTLTIQRTQQEDSAVYLCASSGSLSPTDTQYFGPGTRLTVL.

The sample holds many counts of this clonotype. This chain joins TRBV6-1 and TRBJ2-3; 10 bases are shared with TRBD2. The germline V gene has CDR1 MNHNS and CDR2 SASEGT. The CDR3 contains 17 residues. V dropped 6 bases and J dropped 3; count of bases not matched to a gene: 12. The CDR3 nucleotides read TGTGCCAGCAGGACCCATGACAGGGGACTAGCGACAGATACGCAGTATTTT. Its protein product is CASRTHDRGLATDTQYF.

This clonotype has at least ten counts. The chain is built from TRBV10-3 and TRBJ1-1; D uncertain. Germline assignment: CDR1 ENHRY and CDR2 SYGVKD. V lost 6 bases and J lost 4, with 18 bases in between. The length of the CDR3 is 15 residues. The CDR3 loop is CAISDSKAGGTEAFF. The DNA of the CDR3 is TGTGCCATCAGCGATTCTAAGGCGGGCGGCACTGAAGCTTTCTTT.